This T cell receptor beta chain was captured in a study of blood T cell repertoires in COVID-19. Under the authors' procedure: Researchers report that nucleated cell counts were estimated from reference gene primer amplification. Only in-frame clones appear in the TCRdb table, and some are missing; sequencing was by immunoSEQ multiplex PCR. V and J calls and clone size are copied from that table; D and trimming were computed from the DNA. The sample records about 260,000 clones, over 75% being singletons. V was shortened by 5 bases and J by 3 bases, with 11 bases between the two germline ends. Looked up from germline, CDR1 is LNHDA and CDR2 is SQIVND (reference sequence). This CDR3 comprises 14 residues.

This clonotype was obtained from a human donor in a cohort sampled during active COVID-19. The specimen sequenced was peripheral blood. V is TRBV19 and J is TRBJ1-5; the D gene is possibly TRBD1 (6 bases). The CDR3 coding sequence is TGTGCCAGTAGTCCCAACAGGGTCAATCAGCCCCAGCATTTT. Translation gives CASSPNRVNQPQHF.